The 21 T cell receptor beta chains given below trace back to one sample, sequenced in a study of T cells in Graves' hyperthyroidism and ophthalmopathy. Amplification of TCR beta CDR3 regions used RNA as the template. HTBI primers drove first-round RT-PCR of the TCR CDR3. TCRdb used MiXCR to reprocess the multiplex PCR reads, holding one entry per CDR3 protein. The data show roughly 510,000 distinct CDR3 sequences, around 20% seen once. Sample: blood. The origin of the receptors is a man aged 18 to 29 with Graves' hyperthyroidism.

This clonotype was observed at least ten times. J is TRBJ1-2 and V is TRBV6-1; D is ambiguous. The CDR3 has 10 amino acids. Trimming took 6 bases from V and 5 from J, leaving 4 bases between them. From germline, CDR1 is MNHNS and CDR2 SASEGT. CDR3 region: CASREYGYTF. The CDR3 DNA reads as TGTGCCAGCAGGGAATATGGCTACACCTTC.

This clonotype was seen many times. V and J are TRBV7-9 and TRBJ1-1; TRBD1 aligns across 9 bases. CDR1 and CDR2 (germline): SEHNR, FQNEAQ (reference sequence). The CDR3 runs to 15 residues. The V gene end was trimmed by 5 bases and the J gene end by 1 base; junction bases not matched to a gene: 5. The CDR3 DNA follows: TGTGCCAGCAGCCTCGGGGACAGGGAGAACACTGAAGCTTTCTTT. Amino acid sequence: CASSLGDRENTEAFF.

This clonotype has more than one count but fewer than ten. The V and J genes are TRBV5-1 and TRBJ2-2; D perhaps matches TRBD2 (5 bases). Between the trimmed V and J ends, which lost 1 base and 5 bases, there was a span of 12 bases. The CDR3 loop spans 15 amino acids. Germline V gives CDR1 SGHRS, CDR2 YFSETQ. The CDR3 is CASSLIRGGTGELFF. The CDR3 DNA sequence: TGCGCCAGCAGCTTGATCCGGGGTGGTACCGGGGAGCTGTTTTTT.

This clonotype was picked up many times. The V gene is TRBV29-1, the J gene TRBJ1-2; 9 bases line up with TRBD1. Germline CDR1 SQVTM, CDR2 ANQGSEA. V lost 2 bases and J lost 4; bases outside the gene matches: 5. CDR3 length equals 14 residues. The CDR3 coding sequence is TGCAGCGTTGAATTGACAGGGGGAGGCTATGGCTACACCTTC. Protein sequence: CSVELTGGGYGYTF. Drawing the rest from reference TRBV29-1 and TRBJ1-2, the complete variable domain is SAVISQKPSRDICQRGTSLTIQCQVDSQVTMMFWYRQQPGQSLTLIATANQGSEATYESGFVIDKFPISRPNLTFSTLTVSNMSPEDSSIYLCSVELTGGGYGYTFGSGTRLTVV.

This clonotype has a handful of counts. This rearrangement joins TRBV9 to TRBJ1-2, with unresolved D. The V gene's germline CDR1 is SGDLS and CDR2 YYNGEE. The CDR3 runs to 16 residues. Trimming removed 0 bases at V and 3 bases at J, with 15 bases between. The CDR3 DNA reads TGTGCCAGCAGCGTAGAGGCCTCGGTGTTCGACTATGGCTACACCTTC. Protein: CASSVEASVFDYGYTF. Drawing the rest from reference TRBV9 and TRBJ1-2, the complete variable domain is DSGVTQTPKHLITATGQRVTLRCSPRSGDLSVYWYQQSLDQGLQFLIQYYNGEERAKGNILERFSAQQFPDLHSELNLSSLELGDSALYFCASSVEASVFDYGYTFGSGTRLTVV.

This clonotype has more than one count but fewer than ten. The chain recombines TRBV6-2 or TRBV6-3 with TRBJ1-2; D gene ambiguous. This CDR3 region has 14 residues. Looked up from germline, CDR1 is MNHEY and CDR2 is SVGEGT. V was pared by 0 bases and J by 6 bases, with 11 bases between. The CDR3 DNA reads as TGTGCCAGCAGTTACTCCCAAACCGTGGATGGCTACACCTTC. Amino acid sequence: CASSYSQTVDGYTF.

V gene TRBV15 combines with J gene TRBJ2-6; 9 bases agree with TRBD1. This CDR3 comprises 18 residues. Germline CDR1 is LNHNV and CDR2 is YYDKDF (reference sequence). With 3 bases clipped from V and 0 bases from J, the junction kept 6 bases outside the gene matches. CDR3 nucleotide sequence: TGTGCCACCAGCAGCGCGGGACAGGGACCCTCTGGGGCCAACGTCCTGACTTTC. Translation gives CATSSAGQGPSGANVLTF. The variable domain in full, completed from reference TRBV15 and TRBJ2-6, reads DAMVIQNPRYQVTQFGKPVTLSCSQTLNHNVMYWYQQKSSQAPKLLFHYYDKDFNNEADTPDNFQSRRPNTSFCFLDIRSPGLGDTAMYLCATSSAGQGPSGANVLTFGAGSRLTVL.

This clonotype was seen many times. V is TRBV12-3 or TRBV12-4 and J is TRBJ1-1; no definite D call. The CDR3 has 14 residues. V was pared by 1 base and J by 5 bases, with 11 bases between. In nucleotides, the CDR3 is TGTGCCAGCAGTTTAGGGGCACAAGGGACTGAAGCTTTCTTT. Protein sequence: CASSLGAQGTEAFF.

The chain is built from TRBV6-1 and TRBJ1-1; 8 bases match TRBD1. Trimming removed 2 bases from V and 0 bases from J; junction bases left unmatched: 8. Germline V gene data show CDR1 as MNHNS and CDR2 as SASEGT. The CDR3 contains 17 residues. Written as DNA, the CDR3 is TGTGCCAGCAGTGAAACCGGTCAGGGGGCTCTGAACACTGAAGCTTTCTTT. This gives the protein CASSETGQGALNTEAFF.

This clonotype occurred many times. V is TRBV27 and J is TRBJ1-5, with a possible D match to TRBD1 (5 bases). CDR1 is MNHEY, CDR2 SMNVEV, per germline (reference sequence). V was cut by 3 bases and J by 2 bases, with 8 bases left in between. This CDR3 is built from 14 residues. CDR3 DNA: TGTGCCAGCAGTTTTGCGGGGGGCAATCAGCCCCAGCATTTT. Translation: CASSFAGGNQPQHF.

This clonotype was observed at least ten times. This chain links TRBV20-1 with TRBJ2-7, with 8 bases that match TRBD1. With V trimmed by 6 bases and J by 4 bases, 11 bases remained unmatched. Germline V gene lookup returns CDR1 DFQATT and CDR2 SNEGSKA (reference sequence). The CDR3 is 14 amino acids. CDR3 protein: CSARLGTGSYEQYF. CDR3 nucleotides: TGCAGTGCGAGACTCGGGACAGGCTCTTACGAGCAGTACTTC.

This clonotype was detected a few times. The chain employs TRBV10-3 and TRBJ2-2; 7 bases are a match to TRBD1. J gave up 6 bases and V 3 bases, and 1 base lay outside the gene matches. This CDR3 comprises 13 residues. Germline lookup yields CDR1 ENHRY and CDR2 SYGVKD. The CDR3 loop reads CAISEGTAGELFF. In DNA, the CDR3 is TGTGCCATCAGTGAAGGGACAGCCGGGGAGCTGTTTTTT.

There are many counts of this clonotype. This chain uses TRBV19 with TRBJ1-1; perhaps TRBD1 as D (6 bases). Trimming left V 5 bases short and J 2 bases short, with 15 bases between. Germline V gene sequence: CDR1 LNHDA, CDR2 SQIVND (reference sequence). The CDR3 runs to 15 residues. The CDR3 protein is CASSHRAGENTEAFF. The CDR3 DNA is TGTGCCAGTAGTCACAGGGCAGGGGAAAACACTGAAGCTTTCTTT.

This clonotype was counted only a few times. This rearrangement joins TRBV14 to TRBJ2-7, with D possibly matching TRBD1 (6 bases). V lost 4 bases to trimming and J lost 7 bases, with 11 bases between them. The germline V gene encodes CDR1 SGHDN and CDR2 FVKESK. The CDR3 runs to 12 residues. CDR3 coding DNA: TGTGCCAGCAGCCGTCAAACAGGGGAGCAGTACTTC. Translation gives CASSRQTGEQYF.

This clonotype was seen repeatedly, ten times or more. The V call is TRBV5-1, the J call TRBJ1-1; 11 bases align to TRBD1. Germline-derived CDR1 and CDR2 are SGHRS and YFSETQ. V lost 3 bases and J lost 6; bases outside the gene matches: 4. This CDR3 has 14 amino acids. The CDR3, as DNA: TGCGCCAGCAGCTGGGGACAGGGGGTCGCTGAAGCTTTCTTT. Residues: CASSWGQGVAEAFF.

This clonotype has at least ten counts. This CDR3 fails to terminate in the conserved phenylalanine or tryptophan, so it likely reflects a read error. The genes are TRBV7-2 and TRBJ2-7; D is ambiguous. The V end was cut by 5 bases, the J end by 1 base, with 9 bases between. The CDR3 extends over 13 amino acids. The germline gives CDR1 SGHTA, CDR2 FQGNSA. The CDR3 sequence is CASSPGRSYEQYL. CDR3 in DNA: TGTGCCAGCAGCCCCGGAAGGTCCTACGAGCAGTACCTC.

This clonotype was seen ten or more times. The rearrangement joins TRBV12-3 or TRBV12-4 to TRBJ1-2; 7 nucleotides line up with TRBD1. This CDR3 is built from 13 residues. Trimming removed 8 bases from V and 4 bases from J; junction bases left unmatched: 7. For the CDR3, the DNA is TGTGCCAGCGCTCGGACAGGATTCTATGGCTACACCTTC. This sequence encodes CASARTGFYGYTF.

CDR3 region: CAWSTGTENSPLHF. The DNA for the CDR3 is TGTGCCTGGAGCACCGGGACCGAAAATTCACCCCTCCACTTT. The V call is TRBV30, the J call TRBJ1-6; tentatively, D is TRBD1 (5 bases). Germline V gives CDR1 GTSNPN, CDR2 SVGIG (reference sequence). This CDR3 has 14 amino acids. V was pared by 3 bases and J by 7 bases, with 13 bases between.

This clonotype was detected only a few times. The rearrangement links TRBV28 to TRBJ1-2; D possibly corresponds to TRBD1 (6 bases). The ends were cut back, 3 bases at V and 4 bases at J, with 30 bases in the middle. The germline V gene encodes CDR1 MDHEN and CDR2 SYDVKM. The CDR3 is 20 amino acids. CDR3 in amino acids: CASSFPLSGGQKAEFYGYTF. In DNA form, the CDR3 reads TGTGCCAGCAGTTTCCCCCTTAGCGGAGGACAGAAAGCGGAATTCTATGGCTACACCTTC.

This clonotype was picked up many times. The chain joins TRBV28 to TRBJ2-5, with a weak D call TRBD1 (6 bases). CDR1 is MDHEN and CDR2 is SYDVKM in the germline V gene. There are 13 residues in the CDR3. V shed 6 bases and J shed 2 bases, with 10 bases lying between them. CDR3 loop: CASSGRGQETQYF. CDR3 nucleotides: TGTGCCAGCAGCGGCAGGGGTCAAGAGACCCAGTACTTC.

The table lists this clonotype with many counts. This sequence joins TRBV6-2 or TRBV6-3 and TRBJ1-1; possibly TRBD1 for D (5 bases). Germline values: CDR1 MNHEY, CDR2 SVGEGT. Trimming stripped 2 bases from V and 3 bases from J, with 28 bases between. CDR3 length equals 20 residues. The CDR3 loop reads CASSYSRGQTLSPGDTEAFF. In nucleotides, the CDR3 is TGTGCCAGCAGTTACAGTAGGGGCCAAACCCTATCTCCTGGGGACACTGAAGCTTTCTTT.